These 5 T cell receptor beta chains came from one sample sequenced in a study of OX40 agonist ivuxolimab in advanced cancers. Some clones are missing from TCRdb's copy, which holds only in-frame ones; the method was immunoSEQ multiplex PCR. The sample includes 77,000 or so clones, about 89% of them seen just once. Sequenced here: CD4+ or CD8+ T cells sorted from blood, sampled in a trial of the OX40 agonist ivuxolimab. All receptors derive from an adult with an advanced solid tumor such as melanoma, head and neck, liver or kidney cancer.

The V and J genes are TRBV7-2 and TRBJ2-1, with D perhaps matching TRBD2 (5 bases). The CDR3 loop spans 14 amino acids. V shed 6 bases and J shed 0 bases, with 9 bases lying between them. Germline V gives CDR1 SGHTA, CDR2 FQGNSA. The CDR3 DNA is TGTGCCAGCAGGCGGGCAAGCTCCTACAATGAGCAGTTCTTC. As protein: CASRRASSYNEQFF.

The gene calls are TRBV29-1 and TRBJ1-2; 10 nucleotides line up with TRBD1. Trimming cost V 6 bases and J 4 bases; bases outside gene matches: 11. The CDR3 totals 15 residues. Germline V gene data show CDR1 as SQVTM and CDR2 as ANQGSEA. As DNA, the CDR3 is TGCAGCGTCCTCCGGACAGGGGGGTCCGGCTATGGCTACACCTTC. This encodes CSVLRTGGSGYGYTF.

This chain uses TRBV9 with TRBJ2-1; 8 nucleotides line up with TRBD1. The V gene's germline CDR1 is SGDLS and CDR2 YYNGEE. V lost 0 bases and J lost 4; bases outside the gene matches: 3. The CDR3 covers 15 residues. CDR3 loop: CASSVGGQDYNEQFF. The CDR3 nucleotides are TGTGCCAGCAGCGTAGGGGGACAGGATTACAATGAGCAGTTCTTC.

This clone was observed a few times. The chain joins TRBV27 to TRBJ1-2; 10 bases fit TRBD1. V dropped 5 bases and J dropped 7; count of bases not matched to a gene: 10. This CDR3 contains 15 residues. CDR1 is MNHEY, CDR2 SMNVEV, per germline (reference sequence). The CDR3 DNA reads as TGTGCCAGCAGTGGCCTAGGGACAGGGGTGGGTGGCTACACCTTC. It specifies CASSGLGTGVGGYTF.

The chain joins TRBV6-5 to TRBJ2-1; possibly TRBD1 for D (6 bases). The CDR3 length is 15 residues. Germline V lookup: CDR1 MNHEY, CDR2 SVGAGI. V gave up 2 bases and J gave up 4 bases, with 12 bases separating them. CDR3 nucleotides: TGTGCCAGCAGTTACGACCGAGGGGGATACAATGAGCAGTTCTTC. Its protein product is CASSYDRGGYNEQFF.